Below, 11 T cell receptor beta chains from the same sample are listed, as sequenced in a study of Graves' ophthalmopathy and Graves' hyperthyroidism. RNA transcripts were the source from which TCR beta CDR3 regions were amplified. The authors performed first-round RT-PCR with HTBI primers and then a second-round multiplex PCR. Via MiXCR, TCRdb re-called the multiplex PCR reads, giving one row per CDR3 protein. The sample has hundreds of thousands of distinct CDR3 sequences, about 41% seen once. What was sequenced was peripheral blood. These receptors came from an adult man with Graves' ophthalmopathy.

This clonotype was counted between two and nine times. The chain employs TRBV4-2 and TRBJ1-3; D not certain. Trimming cost V 4 bases and J 0 bases, with 13 bases left between them. The CDR3 loop spans 16 amino acids. Germline CDR1 reads LGHNA; CDR2 reads YNFKEQ. The CDR3 coding sequence is TGTGCCAGCAGCCCAGCTGAGGGATTCTCTGGAAACACCATATATTTT. Translated: CASSPAEGFSGNTIYF.

This chain joins TRBV29-1 and TRBJ1-5, with a possible D match to TRBD1 (5 bases). The CDR3 length is 12 residues. V gave up 8 bases and J gave up 6 bases, with 14 bases separating them. Germline V lookup: CDR1 SQVTM, CDR2 ANQGSEA. This CDR3 reads CSWVAGTQPQHF. The DNA for the CDR3 is TGCAGCTGGGTGGCCGGGACTCAGCCCCAGCATTTT.

Ten or more counts support this clonotype. The chain joins TRBV12-3 or TRBV12-4 to TRBJ1-6; D uncertain. The V and J ends lost 6 bases and 10 bases respectively, with 10 bases between them. The CDR3 is made up of 12 amino acids. The CDR3 region has the DNA TGTGCCAGCAGCTTTGGCGACTCACCCCTCCACTTT. Translating gives CASSFGDSPLHF.

The J gene is TRBJ2-5, the V gene TRBV11-2, with 12 bases matching TRBD1. After removal of 0 bases from V and 6 bases from J, the junction contained 8 bases not matched to a gene. The germline gives CDR1 SGHAT, CDR2 FQNNGV. This CDR3 is built from 17 residues. CDR3 DNA sequence: TGTGCCAGCAGCTTAGAGGGGACAGGGGGCGGTGAAAAGACCCAGTACTTC. Translating it yields CASSLEGTGGGEKTQYF.

This sequence joins TRBV12-3 or TRBV12-4 and TRBJ1-2; the match to TRBD1 covers 8 bases. The trim removed 6 bases at V and 5 bases at J, leaving 11 bases unmatched. This CDR3 is built from 15 residues. The CDR3 reads CASRAAGQGNYGYTF. The CDR3 DNA is TGTGCCAGCAGGGCGGCAGGACAGGGAAATTATGGCTACACCTTC.

This rearrangement joins TRBV19 to TRBJ1-4, with 9 bases that match TRBD1. The CDR3 totals 14 residues. V shed 11 bases and J 5 bases; nucleotides not matched to a gene: 9. Germline values: CDR1 LNHDA, CDR2 SQIVND (reference sequence). This CDR3 is CAWSGDRENEKLFF. In DNA, the CDR3 is TGTGCCTGGAGTGGGGACAGGGAAAATGAAAAACTGTTTTTT.

This clonotype was counted many times. The chain carries TRBV29-1 and TRBJ1-2; 8 bases match TRBD1. The CDR3 runs 15 residues. The germline V gene has CDR1 SQVTM and CDR2 ANQGSEA. V shed 7 bases and J 7 bases; nucleotides not matched to a gene: 17. CDR3 amino acids: CSAIGQGAEASGYTF. CDR3 DNA sequence: TGCAGCGCCATCGGGCAGGGGGCGGAGGCGTCTGGCTACACCTTC.

This chain uses TRBV29-1 with TRBJ1-5, with 9 bases that match TRBD1. CDR1 is SQVTM, CDR2 ANQGSEA, per germline. This CDR3 contains 14 residues. With V trimmed by 6 bases and J by 2 bases, 5 bases remained unmatched. CDR3 sequence (DNA): TGCAGCGTCAGGACAGGGGATGGCAATCAGCCCCAGCATTTT. Translation: CSVRTGDGNQPQHF.

The rearrangement uses TRBV11-2 and TRBJ2-2; 8 nucleotides match TRBD2. The CDR3 length is 14 residues. The germline gives CDR1 SGHAT, CDR2 FQNNGV. The V gene end was trimmed by 2 bases and the J gene end by 6 bases; junction bases not matched to a gene: 2. In DNA form, the CDR3 reads TGTGCCAGCAGCTTACGACTAGCGTCCGGGGAGCTGTTTTTT. Protein: CASSLRLASGELFF.

V gene TRBV19 combines with J gene TRBJ2-7, with TRBD2 matching over 10 bases. The germline gives CDR1 LNHDA, CDR2 SQIVND (reference sequence). CDR3 length equals 13 residues. After removal of 6 bases from V and 13 bases from J, the junction contained 12 bases not matched to a gene. The CDR3 DNA reads as TGTGCCAGTAGCACCCCCGGGACTAGCGACTTATACTTC. Translated: CASSTPGTSDLYF.

This clonotype was seen a single time. One base away lies a much larger clone, so this may be a sequencing read error. The chain couples TRBV25-1 to TRBJ2-2; tentatively, D is TRBD2 (6 bases). V lost 3 bases to trimming and J lost 1 base, with 15 bases between them. This CDR3 is 17 amino acids long. From germline, CDR1 is MGHDK and CDR2 SYGVNS. The CDR3 DNA follows: TGTGCCAGCAGTGATGATCCCGGGACTGAGAACACCGGGGAGCTGTTTTTT. Amino acid sequence: CASSDDPGTENTGELFF.